This entry features one T cell receptor beta chain sequence. Its binding antigen is unknown. Per-base qualities were not stored, and no clone one base away is much larger. The sample is drawn from a study of T cell responses to AZD1222 COVID-19 vaccine (dated by TCRdb to the early 2020s). With regard to the full study: AZD1222 recipients with second doses at about 4 weeks or about 12 weeks were pooled, because spike-specific TCR depth and breadth did not differ between schedules. TCR sequencing was performed for roughly 240 trial participants, of whom 207 were given two doses of AZD1222 and about 25 were given two doses of MenACWY control vaccine. Trial participants were enrolled by age into 18-55, 56-69 and 70-plus year subgroups, with 148, 28 and 57 TCR-sequenced participants respectively. Beyond this particular receptor, the publication reports: Participants were mostly white British and included more females than males, and it was suggested by the authors that clonal diversity may have been underestimated. Conclusions about previously exposed vaccinees are limited, since just a handful of AZD1222 recipients were seropositive for SARS-CoV-2 at baseline. Vaccine-associated CD4 TCRs spanned the whole spike protein, with dominant responses in regions 160-218 and 743-854. Reportedly, close to half of the unique spike-specific TCRs recognized epitopes lying outside the regions that are mutated in the B.1.351 and B.1.1.7 variants. Because no day 14 peak-response samples were available, repertoires were characterized only after the peak T cell response. After two AZD1222 doses, both the breadth and the depth of spike-specific TCRs were significantly higher than at day 0 and than in MenACWY recipients. The 56-69-year group was small, and its depth increase did not reach significance, likely because of low power.

The time point label here, explained by the study, means: baseline before first vaccination. Samples from vaccinated people were obtained from the UK trials COV001 and COV002, which included a single-blind randomized controlled phase 2/3 trial of AZD1222 (ChAdOx1 nCoV-19) in healthy adults. For TCRbeta chain sequencing, PBMC samples from trial participants were taken at day 0 and at day 28 after the second dose. The CDR3 regions of human TCRbeta chains were subjected to immunosequencing. On the authors' methods: Repertoire TCRs were matched against a reference library of SARS-CoV-2-specific TCRs generated with the MIRA antigen-specificity platform. Breadth was defined as the fraction of unique TCRs that were SARS-CoV-2-associated, and depth was defined as the fraction of total T cells that were SARS-CoV-2-associated. Using the MIRA data, each spike-specific TCR was assigned both to the spike region to which the TCR was reactive and to a CD4 or CD8 class. Log10-transformed breadth and depth values were compared by one-way ANOVA with Sidak's multiple comparisons tests. The table comes from immuneACCESS by way of TCRdb, which keeps in-frame sequences with V and J called. Part of the clones is missing from these tables; in studies checked, under half for an unresolved V gene and the rest for unknown reasons. The DNA gave D and trimming, while V, J and clone size come from that table. Within this sample are 95,000 to 150,000 clones, with around 90% of them counted one time only. The ten most abundant clones make up around 30% of the sample.

The sequence was collected from an adult in good health. This specimen was peripheral blood, taken on day 0 of AZD1222 vaccination.

The CDR3 region has the sequence CASSFSGGTIYF. In nucleotides, the sequence is TGTGCCAGCAGTTTTAGCGGCGGCACCATATATTTT. Recombination joined TRBV12-3 or TRBV12-4 with TRBJ1-3, with the D gene uncertain. Inclusive of the bounding cysteine and phenylalanine, the CDR3 is 12 residues long. This entry keeps only the CDR3 DNA: 36 bases, framed from base 1. V is pared back by 3 bases and J by 9 bases, with 9 bases lying between the germline termini.